Shown below are 4 T cell receptor beta chains from a single sample sequenced in a study of PD-1 blockade in mismatch repair-deficient tumors. Sequencing used immunoSEQ multiplex PCR; TCRdb keeps in-frame clones, though not all of them. The sample holds some 16,000 clones, about 80% seen once. Sequencing was performed on PBMCs, taken about 22 weeks after starting pembrolizumab. The receptor source for this set is an adult with mismatch repair-deficient cancer.

The chain links TRBV28 to TRBJ1-2; TRBD1 agrees at 7 bases. J lost 4 bases, V lost 6 bases, and 11 bases had no gene match. The CDR3 has 15 residues. CDR1 and CDR2 (germline): MDHEN, SYDVKM. For the CDR3, the DNA is TGTGCCAGCAGCCCCTACAGGGGATCGGGCTATGGCTACACCTTC. It specifies CASSPYRGSGYGYTF.

The chain employs TRBV30 and TRBJ2-3, with 8 nucleotides matching TRBD2. Germline values: CDR1 GTSNPN, CDR2 SVGIG (reference sequence). This CDR3 spans 13 amino acids. V lost 4 bases to trimming and J lost 1 base; unmatched junction nucleotides: 1. CDR3 region: CAWTSGRTDTQYF. The CDR3 DNA follows: TGTGCCTGGACTAGCGGGCGCACAGATACGCAGTATTTT.

This chain joins TRBV6-5 and TRBJ2-5; D is ambiguous. Trimming stripped 2 bases from V and 5 bases from J, with 9 bases between. CDR3 size: 13 residues. Germline V gene lookup returns CDR1 MNHEY and CDR2 SVGAGI. The CDR3 loop reads CASSYGHSETQYF. In DNA form, the CDR3 reads TGTGCCAGCAGTTACGGGCACAGTGAGACCCAGTACTTC.

The chain carries TRBV9 and TRBJ1-6, with D unclear. In germline, CDR1 is SGDLS, CDR2 YYNGEE. CDR3 size: 15 residues. V was clipped by 3 bases and J by 2 bases, with 9 bases between them. The CDR3 loop reads CASSGVPTYNSPLHF. The CDR3 coding sequence is TGTGCCAGCAGCGGAGTGCCTACCTATAATTCACCCCTCCACTTT.